In this sample, the clone carrying this T cell receptor beta chain turned up a few times. Its antigen is still unknown. The entry originates in a study of T cell repertoires in cytomegalovirus infection. Each CDR3 protein gets one entry after TCRdb re-called the reads with MiXCR. Counted here are 55,000 to 70,000 distinct CDR3 sequences, around 34% occurring once; the ten biggest clones make up about 74%. The CDR3 is 17 amino acids. Germline CDR1 is MGHRA and CDR2 is YSYEKL. The junction had 6 bases not matched to a gene; V was cut back by 2 bases and J by 3 bases. The study's findings and limits: The study found HLA-C-restricted CMV-specific TCR beta clonotypes dominating the ex vivo response.

Sequenced material: PBMCs, sequenced either directly or after in vitro stimulation (not recorded which). The gene calls are TRBV4-1 and TRBJ2-1; 11 bases are a match to TRBD2. The origin of this receptor is a human donor in good health (CMV status not recorded). Some clones in this sample may be carry-over from other donors' samples. CDR3 protein: CASSQRLAGNLYNEQFF. In DNA, the CDR3 is TGCGCCAGCAGCCAACGACTAGCGGGAAACCTCTACAATGAGCAGTTCTTC.